The subject of this entry is one T cell receptor beta chain. What it binds is unknown. This entry is derived from a study of shared clonotypes between healthy human individuals. The wider study: With ages of 18 to 49, the donors were two women and a few men. The study, taken as a whole, reports: In the sorted subsets, rarefaction showed sequencing was incomplete despite large depth. Shared clonotypes across all four donors exceeded non-shared ones in generation probability.

Produced via immunoSEQ multiplex PCR; TCRdb's table is partial and in-frame only. The top ten clones hold roughly 0.055% of a sample with about 600,000 clones, more than 95% of them seen once. This clonotype was sampled from a young woman in good health. Source material: naive CD4+ T cells sorted from blood. Subset in this sample: CD45RA+ positively selected.

The CDR3 nucleotides read TGTGCCAGCAGCTTTACGACTAGCAGATCCCCCGAGCAGTACTTC. The encoded protein is CASSFTTSRSPEQYF. This chain links TRBV6-5 with TRBJ2-7, with TRBD2 identical over 7 bases. The germline CDR1 and CDR2 sequences are MNHEY and SVGAGI. CDR3 length: 15 residues. Trimming removed 6 bases from V and 6 bases from J; junction bases left unmatched: 14.